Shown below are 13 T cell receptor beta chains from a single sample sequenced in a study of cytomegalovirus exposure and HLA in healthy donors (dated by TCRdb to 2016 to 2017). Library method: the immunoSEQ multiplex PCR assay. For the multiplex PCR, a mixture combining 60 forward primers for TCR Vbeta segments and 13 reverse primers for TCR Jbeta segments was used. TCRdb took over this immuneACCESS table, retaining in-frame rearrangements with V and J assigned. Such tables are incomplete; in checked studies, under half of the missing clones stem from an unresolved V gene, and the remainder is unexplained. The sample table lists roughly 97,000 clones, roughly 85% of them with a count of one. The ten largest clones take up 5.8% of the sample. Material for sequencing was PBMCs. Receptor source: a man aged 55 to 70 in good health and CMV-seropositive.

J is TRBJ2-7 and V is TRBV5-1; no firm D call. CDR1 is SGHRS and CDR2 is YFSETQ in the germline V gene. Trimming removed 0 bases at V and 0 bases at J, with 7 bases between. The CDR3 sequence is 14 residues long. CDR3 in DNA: TGCGCCAGCAGCTTGGTCACAGTCTCCTACGAGCAGTACTTC. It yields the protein CASSLVTVSYEQYF.

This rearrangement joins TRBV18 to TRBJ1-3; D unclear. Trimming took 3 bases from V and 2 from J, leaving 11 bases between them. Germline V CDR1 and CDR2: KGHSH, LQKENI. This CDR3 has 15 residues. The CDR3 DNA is TGTGCCAGCTCACCCTCGGGAGTGACTGGAAACACCATATATTTT. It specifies CASSPSGVTGNTIYF.

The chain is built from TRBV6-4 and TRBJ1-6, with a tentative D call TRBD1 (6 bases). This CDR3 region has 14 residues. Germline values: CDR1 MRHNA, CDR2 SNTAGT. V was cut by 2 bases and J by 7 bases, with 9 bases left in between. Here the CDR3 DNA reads TGTGCCAGCAGTGACGCCAGGGGAAATTCACCCCTCCACTTT. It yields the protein CASSDARGNSPLHF.

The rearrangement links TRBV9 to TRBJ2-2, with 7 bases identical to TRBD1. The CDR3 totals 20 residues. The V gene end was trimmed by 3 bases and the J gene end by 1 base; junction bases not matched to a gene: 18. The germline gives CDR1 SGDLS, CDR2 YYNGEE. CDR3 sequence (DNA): TGTGCCAGCAGCGGCCAGGGACCCGTAAACTACAGGGGGAACACCGGGGAGCTGTTTTTT. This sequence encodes CASSGQGPVNYRGNTGELFF.

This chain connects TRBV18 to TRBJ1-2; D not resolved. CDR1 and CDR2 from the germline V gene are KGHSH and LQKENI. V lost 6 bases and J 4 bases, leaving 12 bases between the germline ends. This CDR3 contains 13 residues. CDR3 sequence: CASSRTRGYGYTF. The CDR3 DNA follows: TGTGCCAGCTCTCGCACGCGGGGCTATGGCTACACCTTC.

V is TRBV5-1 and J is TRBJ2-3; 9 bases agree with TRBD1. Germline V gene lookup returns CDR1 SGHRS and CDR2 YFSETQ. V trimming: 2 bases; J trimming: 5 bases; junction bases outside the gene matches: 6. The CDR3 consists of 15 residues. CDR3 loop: CASSFPGQGRDTQYF. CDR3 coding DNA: TGCGCCAGCAGCTTTCCGGGACAGGGTCGAGATACGCAGTATTTT.

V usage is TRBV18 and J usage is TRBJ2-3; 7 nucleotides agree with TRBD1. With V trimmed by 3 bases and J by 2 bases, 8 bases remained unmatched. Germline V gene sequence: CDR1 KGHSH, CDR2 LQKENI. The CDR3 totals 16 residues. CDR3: CASSPDRPSFTDTQYF. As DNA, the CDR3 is TGTGCCAGCTCACCGGACAGGCCGTCTTTCACAGATACGCAGTATTTT.

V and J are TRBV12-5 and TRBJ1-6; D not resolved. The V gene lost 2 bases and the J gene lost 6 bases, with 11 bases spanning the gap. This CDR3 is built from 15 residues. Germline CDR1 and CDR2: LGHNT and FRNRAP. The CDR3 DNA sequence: TGTGCTAGTGGTTTGACGGGAGGGCGTAATTCACCCCTCCACTTT. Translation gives CASGLTGGRNSPLHF. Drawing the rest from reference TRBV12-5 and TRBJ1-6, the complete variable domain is DARVTQTPRHKVTEMGQEVTMRCQPILGHNTVFWYRQTMMQGLELLAYFRNRAPLDDSGMPKDRFSAEMPDATLATLKIQPSEPRDSAVYFCASGLTGGRNSPLHFGNGTRLTVT.

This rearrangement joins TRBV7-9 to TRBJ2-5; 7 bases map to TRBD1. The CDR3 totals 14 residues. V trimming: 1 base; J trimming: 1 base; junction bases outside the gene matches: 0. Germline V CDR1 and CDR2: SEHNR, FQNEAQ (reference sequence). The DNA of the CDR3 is TGTGCCAGCAGCTTAGGGGACAGCCAAGAGACCCAGTACTTC. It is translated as CASSLGDSQETQYF.

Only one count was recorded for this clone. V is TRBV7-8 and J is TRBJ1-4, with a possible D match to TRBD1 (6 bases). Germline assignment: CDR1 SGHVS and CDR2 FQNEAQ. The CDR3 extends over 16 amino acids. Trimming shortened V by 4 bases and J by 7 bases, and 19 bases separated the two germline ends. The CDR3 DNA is TGTGCCAGCAGCTATATGGGGGCGTCAGGAACTGAAAAACTGTTTTTT. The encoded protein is CASSYMGASGTEKLFF.

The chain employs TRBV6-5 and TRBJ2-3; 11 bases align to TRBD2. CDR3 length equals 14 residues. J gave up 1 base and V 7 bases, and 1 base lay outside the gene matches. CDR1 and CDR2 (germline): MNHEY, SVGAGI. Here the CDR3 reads CASKGLAGTDTQYF. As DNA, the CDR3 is TGTGCCAGCAAGGGACTAGCGGGCACAGATACGCAGTATTTT.

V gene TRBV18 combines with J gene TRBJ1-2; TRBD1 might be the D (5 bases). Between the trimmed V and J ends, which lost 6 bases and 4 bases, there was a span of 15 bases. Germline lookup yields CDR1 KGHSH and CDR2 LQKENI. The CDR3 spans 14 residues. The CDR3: CASSSGQVLYGYTF. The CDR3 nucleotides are TGTGCCAGCTCCTCAGGGCAGGTGCTCTATGGCTACACCTTC.

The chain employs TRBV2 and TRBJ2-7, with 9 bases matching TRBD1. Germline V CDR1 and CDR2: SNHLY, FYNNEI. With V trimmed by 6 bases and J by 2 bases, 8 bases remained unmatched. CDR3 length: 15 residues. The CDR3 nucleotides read TGTGCCAGCAGAGACACCGGGACAGGGACCTACGAGCAGTACTTC. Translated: CASRDTGTGTYEQYF.